These 23 T cell receptor beta chains were sequenced from one sample in a study of blood T cells in healthy people across ages. The authors ran a second PCR of roughly 6 to 12 cycles using a sample-barcoded 5' primer and a J-beta primer mix. TCRdb re-called the 5' RACE reads through MiXCR, storing one row per CDR3 protein. Here the sample spans 650,000 to 800,000 distinct CDR3 sequences, under 65% being singletons. The specimen was blood. The source of these receptors is a woman older than 75 in good health.

The V and J genes are TRBV14 and TRBJ2-5; no clear D gene. There are 14 residues in the CDR3. Germline loops: CDR1 SGHDN, CDR2 FVKESK. The V end lost 1 base, the J end lost 7 bases, and 13 bases lay between the germline ends. In DNA, the CDR3 is TGTGCCAGCAGCCAAGTTGACGGCTCTTGGACCCAGTACTTC. This translates into CASSQVDGSWTQYF.

This clonotype appeared once. The chain recombines TRBV4-2 with TRBJ2-7; TRBD2 matches 13 bases. V shed 1 base, J shed 2 bases, and the junction held 5 bases outside the gene matches. Germline lookup yields CDR1 LGHNA and CDR2 YNFKEQ. CDR3 length equals 17 residues. CDR3 nucleotides: TGTGCCAGCAGCCAAGGGACTAGCGGGGGAGTTGCCTACGAGCAGTACTTC. It yields the protein CASSQGTSGGVAYEQYF.

In its sample, this clonotype was seen many times. This chain links TRBV21-1 with TRBJ2-5; the D call TRBD2 from the table was never checked on the DNA. TRBV21-1 is given as a pseudogene. The CDR3 runs to 18 residues. Here the CDR3 DNA reads TGTGCCAGCAGCAAAGGGAGGCCCCCAGGGGATGTTGTGGAGACCCAGTACTTC. Its translation: CASSKGRPPGDVVETQYF.

Details on this clonotype: A much larger clone lies one base from this, so it may be a read error. The chain uses TRBV20-1 and TRBJ2-5, with TRBD2 matching over 10 bases. The V gene end was trimmed by 3 bases and the J gene end by 11 bases; junction bases not matched to a gene: 21. In germline, CDR1 is DFQATT, CDR2 SNEGSKA (reference sequence). The CDR3 covers 17 residues. For the CDR3, the DNA is TGCAGTGCTAGGAGACTAGCGGGCCTGGAGATCTACAATGAGCAGTACTTC. Its protein product is CSARRLAGLEIYNEQYF.

The chain has TRBV4-3 and TRBJ1-2; the D gene is possibly TRBD1 (5 bases). The germline CDR1 and CDR2 sequences are LGHNA and YSLEER. V was pared by 0 bases and J by 3 bases, with 11 bases between. CDR3 length: 15 amino acids. The CDR3 nucleotides read TGCGCCAGCAGCCAAGATCTGAGGGGATACTATGGCTACACCTTC. It yields the protein CASSQDLRGYYGYTF.

The V call is TRBV20-1, the J call TRBJ2-1; 10 bases align to TRBD1. Germline CDR1 is DFQATT and CDR2 is SNEGSKA (reference sequence). V lost 4 bases, J lost 7 bases, and 7 bases stayed unmatched. The length of the CDR3 is 14 residues. The CDR3 is CSAKTGGGMNEQFF. CDR3 bases: TGCAGTGCTAAGACAGGGGGCGGGATGAATGAGCAGTTCTTC.

Concerning this clonotype: A much larger clone lies one base from this, so it may be a read error. CDR3 nucleotide sequence: TGCAGTCCTAGCGCTCAGTATCGTCCAGATACGCAGTATTTT. Amino acid sequence: CSPSAQYRPDTQYF. The chain uses TRBV20-1 and TRBJ2-3; D may be TRBD2 (6 bases). Germline lookup yields CDR1 DFQATT and CDR2 SNEGSKA (reference sequence). The CDR3 is made up of 14 amino acids.

This clonotype has more than one count but fewer than ten. The genes are TRBV6-1 and TRBJ1-1; D not certain. Trimming removed 2 bases from V and 2 bases from J, with 12 bases in between. The CDR3 has 15 amino acids. Germline V gene data show CDR1 as MNHNS and CDR2 as SASEGT. The CDR3 reads CASSELRLLNTEAFF. The CDR3 nucleotides are TGTGCCAGCAGTGAATTACGGCTTCTCAACACTGAAGCTTTCTTT.

This clonotype was counted many times. This chain joins TRBV2 and TRBJ2-3, with D unclear. The CDR3 is 12 amino acids. Trimming took 2 bases from V and 9 from J, leaving 9 bases between them. Germline V gene lookup returns CDR1 SNHLY and CDR2 FYNNEI. As DNA, the CDR3 is TGTGCCAGCAGTGAAAGGGCCCGAACGCAGTATTTT. Translating gives CASSERARTQYF.

This clonotype has only a few counts. Compared with germline, one end of the junction differs, possibly owing to a read error. The J gene is TRBJ2-2, the V gene TRBV5-1, with 13 nucleotides matching TRBD2. The CDR3 consists of 16 residues. Germline CDR1 is SGHRS and CDR2 is YFSETQ. CDR3 residues: CASSPGLAGNTGELFF. The CDR3, as DNA: TGCGCCAGCAGCCCGGGACTAGCGGGGAACACGGGGGAGCTGTTTTTT.

This clonotype was seen repeatedly, ten times or more. This chain joins TRBV7-2 and TRBJ2-7; the D is unclear. The germline CDR1 and CDR2 sequences are SGHTA and FQGNSA. The CDR3 is made up of 13 amino acids. V gave up 6 bases and J gave up 3 bases, with 12 bases separating them. Written as DNA, the CDR3 is TGTGCCAGCAGGTCCCTGGATAGCTACGAGCAGTACTTC. Amino acid sequence: CASRSLDSYEQYF.

This clonotype was recorded many times. The chain recombines TRBV28 with TRBJ2-7; 7 positions agree with TRBD1. This CDR3 comprises 13 residues. Germline assignment: CDR1 MDHEN and CDR2 SYDVKM. V trimming: 4 bases; J trimming: 4 bases; junction bases outside the gene matches: 4. CDR3 DNA sequence: TGTGCCAGCAGTTCAGGACAGGTGTACGAGCAGTACTTC. Its protein is CASSSGQVYEQYF.

The V and J genes are TRBV6-1 and TRBJ2-1, with D unresolved. TRBJ2-7 explains the end of the DNA better; the J call may be wrong. CDR3 length: 16 amino acids. Germline CDR1 and CDR2: MNHNS and SASEGT. The CDR3 reads CASSEARSFSYNEQYF. CDR3 nucleotides: TGTGCCAGCAGTGAAGCGCGGAGCTTTTCCTACAATGAGCAGTACTTC.

In its sample, this clonotype was seen many times. The chain links TRBV29-1 to TRBJ2-3; D not resolved. The germline V gene has CDR1 SQVTM and CDR2 ANQGSEA. This CDR3 comprises 12 residues. The V end was cut by 7 bases, the J end by 3 bases, with 11 bases between. CDR3 DNA: TGCAGCGCTCAATTAGGGACAGATACGCAGTATTTT. Translated: CSAQLGTDTQYF.

V is TRBV4-3 and J is TRBJ1-1; a possible D gene is TRBD1 (6 bases). The V gene's germline CDR1 is LGHNA and CDR2 YSLEER. This CDR3 is built from 15 residues. Deletions cut 1 base from V and 1 base from J, with 10 bases between. DNA for the CDR3: TGCGCCAGCAGCCAAGGCCTGACAGGGAACACTGAAGCTTTCTTT. Residues: CASSQGLTGNTEAFF.

There are many counts of this clonotype. This chain uses TRBV18 with TRBJ2-1, with 10 bases aligning to TRBD2. Germline V CDR1 and CDR2: KGHSH, LQKENI. The CDR3 runs to 16 residues. After removal of 2 bases from V and 9 bases from J, the junction contained 10 bases not matched to a gene. The CDR3 loop reads CASSPGSSGGAVEQFF. The CDR3 DNA is TGTGCCAGCTCACCAGGATCGAGCGGGGGGGCCGTTGAGCAGTTCTTC.

This clonotype has just a few counts. The chain carries TRBV28 and TRBJ2-7, with a possible D match to TRBD2 (6 bases). V lost 6 bases, J lost 7 bases, and 19 bases lay in between. The CDR3 is 14 residues long. Germline CDR1 is MDHEN and CDR2 is SYDVKM. CDR3 sequence reads: CASSPWGGEVEQYF. The CDR3 nucleotides read TGTGCCAGCAGCCCTTGGGGAGGAGAGGTAGAGCAGTACTTC.

This clonotype appeared once. With a much larger clone just one base away, this may be a read error. This rearrangement joins TRBV7-6 to TRBJ1-4, with D maybe TRBD1 (5 bases). Per germline, CDR1 SGHVS and CDR2 FNYEAQ. Trimming removed 6 bases from V and 5 bases from J, with 16 bases in between. The CDR3 length is 15 residues. CDR3 in amino acids: CASSPAIGANEKLFF. The CDR3 bases are TGTGCCAGCAGTCCTGCAATCGGGGCGAATGAAAAACTGTTTTTT.

The chain recombines TRBV29-1 with TRBJ2-7; 8 bases match TRBD1. CDR1 SQVTM and CDR2 ANQGSEA come from the germline V gene. This CDR3 has 14 residues. After removal of 6 bases from V and 3 bases from J, the junction contained 10 bases not matched to a gene. For the CDR3, the DNA is TGCAGCGTCGAGGATGGACAGGGTTTCTACGAGCAGTACTTC. Translation: CSVEDGQGFYEQYF.

This chain links TRBV29-1 with TRBJ2-5; 8 positions agree with TRBD2. The germline V gene encodes CDR1 SQVTM and CDR2 ANQGSEA. V lost 5 bases to trimming and J lost 2 bases; unmatched junction nucleotides: 1. The CDR3 has 12 residues. As DNA, the CDR3 is TGCAGCGTTTTAGCGGGACAAGAGACCCAGTACTTC. This gives the protein CSVLAGQETQYF.

This clonotype came up once. The chain carries TRBV7-3 and TRBJ2-6; D possibly matches TRBD1 or TRBD2 (5 bases each). This CDR3 comprises 15 residues. In germline, CDR1 is SGHTA, CDR2 FQGTGA. Trimming stripped 1 base from V and 6 bases from J, with 10 bases between. CDR3 sequence: CASSLNVGVANVLTF. CDR3 nucleotide sequence: TGTGCCAGCAGCTTAAATGTGGGGGTGGCCAACGTCCTGACTTTC.

V and J are TRBV20-1 and TRBJ2-7; D might be TRBD2 (6 bases). This CDR3 spans 12 amino acids. Germline V gives CDR1 DFQATT, CDR2 SNEGSKA (reference sequence). Trimming pared 2 bases from V and 7 bases from J, leaving 12 bases between. CDR3 DNA sequence: TGCAGTGCTAGATCGGGGAGGATAGAGCAGTACTTC. Protein sequence: CSARSGRIEQYF.

This clonotype came up a few times. This chain connects TRBV21-1 to TRBJ2-1; the table's D call, TRBD1, has no DNA check behind it. TRBV21-1 is assigned pseudogene status. This CDR3 contains 15 residues. The CDR3 sequence is CASTGDGPSYNEQFF. CDR3 bases: TGTGCCAGCACAGGGGATGGACCTTCTTACAATGAGCAGTTCTTC.